This T cell receptor (beta chain) was sequenced in a study of CD8 T cells in Susac syndrome. An amount of RNA that ranged from roughly 0.45 to 1 ug was reverse transcribed with random hexamers. A single record per CDR3 protein comes from TCRdb applying MiXCR to the immunoSEQ multiplex PCR reads. The table records about 210,000 distinct CDR3 sequences, 80% to 95% of them present only once. Deletions cut 2 bases from V and 4 bases from J, with 13 bases between. The length of the CDR3 is 14 residues. Per the germline V gene, CDR1 is SGDLS and CDR2 is YYNGEE. TEMRA cells were FACS-enriched, unlike CD8+ and CD4+ T cells, which were negatively isolated.

The TCR comes from a human donor in good health. Sequences were obtained from CD4+ T cells from PBMCs. The chain couples TRBV9 to TRBJ2-7, with D possibly matching TRBD2 (6 bases). In nucleotides, the CDR3 is TGTGCCAGCAGCGTCGATCCTAGCGAGTACGAGCAGTACTTC. Translated: CASSVDPSEYEQYF.